This T cell receptor (beta chain) is from a study of cytomegalovirus exposure and HLA in healthy donors. Study-wide findings and caveats: HLA allele associations emerged for under 20,000 TCR beta sequences in a later analysis, at 0.05 false discovery rate. With further analysis later on, most CMV-associated TCR beta chains appeared HLA-restricted. Most of the TCR beta V segments (in an earlier analysis) were productive either about 87% or about 30% of the time.

The PCR had 60 Vbeta and 13 Jbeta primers. TCRdb keeps only in-frame clones here, not all; method: immunoSEQ multiplex PCR. Of about 210,000 clones detected, over 75% appear once; the ten largest clones hold 0.47%. Worth noting for this clone: The antigen is undetermined.

The sequence was obtained from a boy under 18 in good health and CMV-seronegative. The specimen was PBMCs.

The CDR3 loop reads CSVEGAGAENTEAFF. CDR3 DNA: TGCAGCGTTGAAGGGGCGGGGGCAGAGAACACTGAAGCTTTCTTT. The chain carries TRBV29-1 and TRBJ1-1; possibly TRBD1 for D (6 bases). CDR3 size: 15 residues. V dropped 1 base and J dropped 1 base, with 13 bases sitting between them. CDR1 SQVTM and CDR2 ANQGSEA come from the germline V gene.